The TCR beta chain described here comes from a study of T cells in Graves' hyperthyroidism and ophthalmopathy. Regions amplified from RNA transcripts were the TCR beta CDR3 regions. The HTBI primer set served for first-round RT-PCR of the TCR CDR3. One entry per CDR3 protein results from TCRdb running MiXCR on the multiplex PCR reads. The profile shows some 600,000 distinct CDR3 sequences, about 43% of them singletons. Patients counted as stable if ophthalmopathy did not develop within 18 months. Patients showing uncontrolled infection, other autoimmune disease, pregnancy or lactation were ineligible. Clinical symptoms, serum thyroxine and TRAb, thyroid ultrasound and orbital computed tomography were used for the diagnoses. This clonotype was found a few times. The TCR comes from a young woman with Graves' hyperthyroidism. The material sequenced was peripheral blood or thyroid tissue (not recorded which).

The CDR3 here is CAWSVRVYGYTF. CDR3 nucleotide sequence: TGTGCCTGGAGTGTAAGGGTTTATGGCTACACCTTC. The genes are TRBV30 and TRBJ1-2, with no clear D. The CDR3 is 12 residues long. Per germline, CDR1 GTSNPN and CDR2 SVGIG (reference sequence). Trimming took 0 bases from V and 5 from J, leaving 7 bases between them. Full variable domain (rest looked up from reference TRBV30 and TRBJ1-2): SQTIHQWPATLVQPVGSPLSLECTVEGTSNPNLYWYRQAAGRGLQLLFYSVGIGQISSEVPQNLSASRPQDRQFILSSKKLLLSDSGFYLCAWSVRVYGYTFGSGTRLTVV.